The entry below gives a single T cell receptor (beta chain) sequence along with its context. This entry belongs to a study of human T cells and chemical hapten exposure. In the original processing: A typical sample had 95,638 TCRs, with about 23,224 to 690,600 overall. One entry per CDR3 protein, called by TCRdb with MiXCR from the RACE reads. Clone size and V and J calls follow TCRdb, not the original study. The sample has 250,000 or so distinct CDR3 sequences; 7.7% are singletons. The time point denotes: pre-sensitization, week 0. Treatment defined: therapeutic diphenylcyclopropenone sensitization with weekly scalp DPC. Extraction yielded total RNA from whole blood (unfractionated). Trimming cost V 4 bases and J 0 bases; bases outside gene matches: 10. The CDR3 is made up of 19 amino acids. Germline assignment: CDR1 SGHRS and CDR2 YFSETQ.

The sample was whole blood, taken in connection with sensitization to the hapten diphenylcyclopropenone (DPC). This receptor was identified in a man in his late teens or twenties with alopecia areata. Some clones in this sample may be carry-over from other donors' samples. The genes are TRBV5-1 and TRBJ2-1; 13 nucleotides line up with TRBD2. Here the CDR3 DNA reads TGCGCCAGCAGCCCGAGGACTAGCGGGGGCCTATCCTCCTACAATGAGCAGTTCTTC. Translated, it gives CASSPRTSGGLSSYNEQFF.